A single count supports the clone carrying this T cell receptor (beta chain). Antigen: not known. TCRdb's table, derived via immunoSEQ multiplex PCR, lists solely in-frame clones and lacks some. Altogether about 97,000 clones are present, 80% to 95% being singletons, with the ten largest covering roughly 16%. The data are from a study of graft-versus-host responses after intestinal transplantation. Broader study findings: Allografts of one patient group, those with graft-donor T cell macrochimerism, had high graft-versus-host to host-versus-graft clonal ratios. GvH clonotypes were identified within recipient marrow, with a subset emerging first in ileum or blood.

The CDR3 runs 18 residues. The germline V gene has CDR1 PRHDT and CDR2 FYEKMQ (reference sequence). The V end lost 0 bases, the J end lost 4 bases, and 21 bases lay between the germline ends. The clonotype originates from a human patient who received an intestinal transplant, so some T cells may come from the graft donor. Sequences were derived from PBMCs, sampled around 68 weeks after intestinal transplant. The chain employs TRBV13 and TRBJ1-1; a weak D match, TRBD1 (5 bases). The CDR3, as DNA: TGTGCCAGCAGCTTAGGCATTCTCCGGGACCCCTGGACCACTGAAGCTTTCTTT. It translates to CASSLGILRDPWTTEAFF.